The 20 T cell receptor beta chains below all came from one sample that was sequenced in a study of PD-L1 blockade in urothelial cancer. The protocol was immunoSEQ multiplex PCR, while the TCRdb copy is restricted to in-frame clones and leaves out a portion. This table has about 74,000 clones, 80% to 90% appearing once. The sequencing here drew on PBMCs, taken around atezolizumab (anti-PD-L1) treatment. The receptor set was obtained from a man between 65 and 85 years old with urothelial cancer.

CDR3 region: CASSVNAGQGAGEQYF. The CDR3 DNA follows: TGTGCCAGCAGCGTAAACGCCGGACAGGGGGCGGGCGAGCAGTACTTC. This sequence joins TRBV9 and TRBJ2-7, with 11 positions matching TRBD1. The J segment lost 6 bases and the V segment lost 1 base, leaving 9 bases of the junction unmatched. The CDR3 is 16 residues long. Germline assignment: CDR1 SGDLS and CDR2 YYNGEE.

The count of this clone is one. The chain uses TRBV27 and TRBJ1-6; TRBD1 is a possible D gene (5 bases). Trimming removed 3 bases at V and 6 bases at J, with 15 bases between. Germline V gene lookup returns CDR1 MNHEY and CDR2 SMNVEV (reference sequence). The CDR3 has 16 amino acids. In nucleotides, the CDR3 is TGTGCCAGCAGTTTTCAGGGTTGGGATGGTAATTCACCCCTCCACTTT. Amino acids: CASSFQGWDGNSPLHF.

This clone was detected only a few times. The J gene is TRBJ2-7, the V gene TRBV4-2; 12 positions match TRBD2. There are 15 residues in the CDR3. The germline V gene has CDR1 LGHNA and CDR2 YNFKEQ. J was trimmed by 2 bases and V by 1 base; bases with no gene match: 0. As DNA, the CDR3 is TGTGCCAGCAGCCAAGGACTAGCGGGAGCCTACGAGCAGTACTTC. It encodes CASSQGLAGAYEQYF.

The rearrangement links TRBV29-1 to TRBJ2-7, with 8 bases identical to TRBD1. J lost 5 bases, V lost 6 bases, and 24 bases had no gene match. Germline values: CDR1 SQVTM, CDR2 ANQGSEA. The length of the CDR3 is 18 residues. The CDR3: CSVAKYQIMDRVGNEQYF. The CDR3 coding sequence is TGCAGCGTAGCGAAATACCAAATAATGGACAGGGTAGGGAACGAGCAGTACTTC.

This chain uses TRBV28 with TRBJ2-7; tentatively, D is TRBD2 (6 bases). The CDR3 spans 16 residues. The germline V and J ends were trimmed by 5 bases and 0 bases, with 17 bases remaining between them. Germline V gene lookup returns CDR1 MDHEN and CDR2 SYDVKM. The CDR3 bases are TGTGCCAGCAGTGGTCGGTCGACTAGAACCTCCTACGAGCAGTACTTC. Residues: CASSGRSTRTSYEQYF.

The genes are TRBV2 and TRBJ2-3; a weak D match, TRBD1 (6 bases). Germline lookup yields CDR1 SNHLY and CDR2 FYNNEI. CDR3 length: 16 amino acids. V was shortened by 3 bases and J by 2 bases, with 15 bases between the two germline ends. The DNA for the CDR3 is TGTGCCAGCAGTGATCCACTACAGGGTATCACAGATACGCAGTATTTT. Amino acid sequence: CASSDPLQGITDTQYF.

The chain employs TRBV15 and TRBJ2-5; 8 nucleotides align to TRBD1. After removal of 8 bases from V and 1 base from J, the junction contained 6 bases not matched to a gene. Germline CDR1 is LNHNV and CDR2 is YYDKDF (reference sequence). There are 14 residues in the CDR3. CDR3 residues: CATGTGFPQETQYF. The DNA for the CDR3 is TGTGCCACCGGGACAGGATTTCCCCAAGAGACCCAGTACTTC.

This clone showed up just once. The rearrangement uses TRBV5-1 and TRBJ2-3; D not resolved. V was trimmed by 2 bases and J by 1 base, leaving 8 bases between them. Germline-derived CDR1 and CDR2 are SGHRS and YFSETQ. The CDR3 runs 14 residues. CDR3 in amino acids: CASSFNSRTDTQYF. The DNA for the CDR3 is TGCGCCAGCAGCTTTAACTCGCGCACAGATACGCAGTATTTT.

The V and J genes are TRBV5-4 and TRBJ1-1, with 7 bases fitting TRBD1. The CDR3 extends over 14 amino acids. J was trimmed by 3 bases and V by 4 bases; bases with no gene match: 6. Germline assignment: CDR1 SGHNT and CDR2 YYREEE (reference sequence). This CDR3 reads CASSPGTAHTEAFF. The DNA for the CDR3 is TGTGCCAGCAGCCCGGGGACAGCGCACACTGAAGCTTTCTTT.

The chain links TRBV7-8 to TRBJ1-5, with 7 bases lining up with TRBD1. Unmatched junction bases numbered 15, after V lost 5 bases and J lost 5 bases. CDR3 length: 17 amino acids. Germline V gives CDR1 SGHVS, CDR2 FQNEAQ. The DNA of the CDR3 is TGTGCCAGCAGCCCCCGAACGGGTTCAGGGGGTGATCAGCCCCAGCATTTT. Its protein product is CASSPRTGSGGDQPQHF.

The rearrangement joins TRBV5-5 to TRBJ1-4; maybe TRBD1 (5 bases). Germline loops: CDR1 SGHKS, CDR2 YYEKEE (reference sequence). Trimming left V 0 bases short and J 10 bases short, with 16 bases between. The CDR3 has 15 amino acids. Here the CDR3 DNA reads TGTGCCAGCAGCTTGGAGGGACTCAAGGACGGAAAACTGTTTTTT. This codes for CASSLEGLKDGKLFF.

Details on this clone: A junction end diverges from the germline sequence, so it may reflect a read error. This chain uses TRBV28 with TRBJ2-7; tentatively, D is TRBD1 (5 bases). The CDR3 sequence is 10 residues long. The V gene's germline CDR1 is MDHEN and CDR2 SYDVKM. CDR3 in DNA: TGTGCCAGCAGTTTAGAGACAGTGCACTTC. Amino acid sequence: CASSLETVHF.

This clone has a handful of counts. The chain joins TRBV29-1 to TRBJ1-1; D ambiguous. Germline V gene lookup returns CDR1 SQVTM and CDR2 ANQGSEA. The V gene lost 6 bases and the J gene lost 1 base, with 18 bases spanning the gap. CDR3 length equals 15 residues. DNA of the CDR3: TGCAGCGTCCTTTGGCGTTACGGCGGGAACACTGAAGCTTTCTTT. It encodes CSVLWRYGGNTEAFF.

The chain carries TRBV19 and TRBJ2-2, with TRBD2 matching over 8 bases. Germline loops: CDR1 LNHDA, CDR2 SQIVND (reference sequence). V shed 10 bases, J shed 5 bases, and the junction held 12 bases outside the gene matches. CDR3 length: 15 amino acids. In nucleotides, the CDR3 is TGTGCCACGAAACCGGGACTAGAAGGTACCGGGGAGCTGTTTTTT. It encodes CATKPGLEGTGELFF.

The chain has TRBV19 and TRBJ1-1, with D hard to call. There are 15 residues in the CDR3. CDR1 is LNHDA and CDR2 is SQIVND in the germline V gene (reference sequence). Trimming took 4 bases from V and 0 from J, leaving 12 bases between them. Here the CDR3 reads CASSTVQLMNTEAFF. The CDR3 coding sequence is TGTGCCAGTAGTACAGTACAGCTCATGAACACTGAAGCTTTCTTT.

This chain joins TRBV9 and TRBJ2-6; no definite D call. V lost 0 bases and J 0 bases, leaving 7 bases between the germline ends. The CDR3 sequence is 16 residues long. Germline CDR1 SGDLS, CDR2 YYNGEE. CDR3 DNA: TGTGCCAGCAGCGTAGACCTAGGCTCTGGGGCCAACGTCCTGACTTTC. Its protein is CASSVDLGSGANVLTF.

This clone was observed once. This sequence joins TRBV10-3 and TRBJ2-7, with 8 bases that match TRBD2. The V and J ends lost 4 bases and 3 bases, in that order; junction bases with no gene match: 5. Per germline, CDR1 ENHRY and CDR2 SYGVKD. This CDR3 has 14 residues. CDR3 sequence: CAISGASGHYEQYF. The CDR3 DNA reads TGTGCCATCAGTGGAGCTAGCGGGCACTACGAGCAGTACTTC.

This chain connects TRBV15 to TRBJ2-7, with D unresolved. The V and J ends lost 0 bases and 4 bases respectively, with 7 bases between them. The V gene's germline CDR1 is LNHNV and CDR2 YYDKDF (reference sequence). The CDR3 is made up of 13 amino acids. The CDR3 loop is CATSRDPLYEQYF. DNA for the CDR3: TGTGCCACCAGCAGAGATCCCCTATACGAGCAGTACTTC. The complete variable domain, with remaining parts taken from reference TRBV15 and TRBJ2-7, reads DAMVIQNPRYQVTQFGKPVTLSCSQTLNHNVMYWYQQKSSQAPKLLFHYYDKDFNNEADTPDNFQSRRPNTSFCFLDIRSPGLGDTAMYLCATSRDPLYEQYFGPGTRLTVT.

The gene calls are TRBV11-2 and TRBJ1-2; D unclear. Trimming left V 2 bases short and J 2 bases short, with 9 bases between. The CDR3 is 14 amino acids. Looked up from germline, CDR1 is SGHAT and CDR2 is FQNNGV. The CDR3 sequence: CASSLSGGNYGYTF. In DNA, the CDR3 is TGTGCCAGCAGCTTATCTGGAGGCAACTATGGCTACACCTTC.

The J gene is TRBJ1-4, the V gene TRBV4-1, with a possible D match to TRBD1 (5 bases). Trimming took 0 bases from V and 4 from J, leaving 9 bases between them. This CDR3 is built from 15 residues. The germline V gene has CDR1 MGHRA and CDR2 YSYEKL. CDR3 sequence: CASSQDGHSNEKLFF. Written as DNA, the CDR3 is TGCGCCAGCAGCCAAGATGGACACAGTAATGAAAAACTGTTTTTT.